This T cell receptor beta chain was identified in a study of blood T cells in healthy people across ages. Germline V gene sequence: CDR1 LGHNA, CDR2 YSLEER. The CDR3 is 13 residues long. Concerning this clonotype itself: At one end, the junction sequence differs from germline, possibly due to a read error.

The second PCR ran about 6 to 11 cycles with a sample-barcoded 5' primer and J-beta primers. TCRdb reprocessed the 5' RACE reads via MiXCR and lists one record per CDR3 protein. The data hold about 1.8 million distinct CDR3 sequences, with just under 50% observed a single time. Sample: blood. The V gene is TRBV4-3, the J gene TRBJ2-7, with D maybe TRBD1 (5 bases). The TCR was taken from a woman aged 40 to 50 in good health. Here the CDR3 DNA reads TGCGCCAGCAGCCTCCACCAGGGCTACGAGCAGCACTTC. The encoded protein is CASSLHQGYEQHF.